A selection of T cell receptor beta chains follows, all from one sample in a study of cytomegalovirus exposure and HLA in healthy donors. Sequenced by immunoSEQ multiplex PCR; TCRdb stores in-frame clones only, minus some. The sample carries 150,000 to 200,000 clones, 65% to 80% recorded once. Sequencing used PBMCs. The source of these receptors is a middle-aged woman in good health and CMV-seronegative. CDR3s include the opening cysteine and the closing phenylalanine or tryptophan.

CDR3aa,v_gene,j_gene
CASSAEVLDTQYF,TRBV7-2,TRBJ2-3
CASSSGLAVLGDTQYF,TRBV7-7,TRBJ2-3
CASSLAGWGTGELFF,TRBV25-1,TRBJ2-2
CASSFGTANEKLFF,TRBV5-1,TRBJ1-4
CASSPGQGYGYTF,TRBV14,TRBJ1-2
CASSSTGAYNEQFF,TRBV27,TRBJ2-1
CASSPPASGANVLTF,TRBV18,TRBJ2-6
CASSLGLAGSYNEQFF,TRBV13,TRBJ2-1
CASSILRDREGSYEQYF,TRBV5-6,TRBJ2-7
CASSRLGGGYTF,TRBV7-2,TRBJ1-2
CASSKGEGLAIYNEQFF,TRBV21-1,TRBJ2-1